These 9 T cell receptor beta chains were sequenced from one sample in a study of blood T cell repertoires in COVID-19. Generated by immunoSEQ multiplex PCR, the TCRdb table keeps only in-frame clones and is missing some. Seen here are 240,000 or so clones, roughly four fifths observed once, and the top ten hold around 12%. The material sequenced was peripheral blood. Receptors originate from a woman in her fifties or sixties with active or convalescent COVID-19.

The chain is built from TRBV5-1 and TRBJ1-2; D unresolved. The CDR3 spans 13 residues. Trimming cost V 0 bases and J 4 bases, with 7 bases left between them. CDR1 and CDR2 (germline): SGHRS, YFSETQ. CDR3 nucleotide sequence: TGCGCCAGCAGCTTGGACAGCTTCTATGGCTACACCTTC. It translates to CASSLDSFYGYTF.

The DNA of the CDR3 is TGTGCCAGCAGCCAAGATGACAGGGGGCGCATAGAGGCCCAGCATTTT. Protein sequence: CASSQDDRGRIEAQHF. This rearrangement joins TRBV3-1 (or the pseudogene TRBV3-2) to TRBJ1-5; TRBD1 matches at 10 bases. This CDR3 contains 16 residues. Unmatched junction bases numbered 10, after V lost 0 bases and J lost 11 bases. Germline assignment: CDR1 LGHDT and CDR2 YNNKEL (reference sequence).

The chain links TRBV11-1 to TRBJ2-1, with D maybe TRBD1 (5 bases). Germline loops: CDR1 SGHAT, CDR2 FQDESV (reference sequence). Between the trimmed V and J ends, which lost 3 bases and 4 bases, there was a span of 16 bases. CDR3 length: 16 residues. CDR3 protein: CASSLAAGQGYNEQFF. In DNA form, the CDR3 reads TGTGCCAGCAGCTTGGCAGCCGGCCAGGGATACAATGAGCAGTTCTTC.

The chain employs TRBV7-9 and TRBJ1-2; no clear D. The V gene lost 1 base and the J gene lost 5 bases, with 14 bases spanning the gap. The CDR3 contains 15 residues. The germline CDR1 and CDR2 sequences are SEHNR and FQNEAQ (reference sequence). The CDR3 protein is CASSLGSGRGYGYTF. CDR3 in DNA: TGTGCCAGCAGCTTAGGTTCCGGCCGCGGATATGGCTACACCTTC.

The chain is built from TRBV14 and TRBJ2-2; 8 bases are a match to TRBD1. The V gene end was trimmed by 5 bases and the J gene end by 4 bases; junction bases not matched to a gene: 3. The CDR3 totals 14 residues. CDR1 and CDR2 from the germline V gene are SGHDN and FVKESK. CDR3 loop: CASSGQGGTGELFF. The CDR3 nucleotides read TGTGCCAGCAGCGGACAGGGTGGCACCGGGGAGCTGTTTTTT.

The genes are TRBV7-2 and TRBJ2-3; 10 nucleotides match TRBD1. The length of the CDR3 is 15 residues. In germline, CDR1 is SGHTA, CDR2 FQGNSA. Trimming cost V 5 bases and J 4 bases; bases outside gene matches: 6. The CDR3 nucleotides read TGTGCCAGCAGCAACCGACAGGGGGCGGCAGATACGCAGTATTTT. It encodes CASSNRQGAADTQYF.

This chain joins TRBV7-2 and TRBJ2-7; D might be TRBD2 (6 bases). Germline V CDR1 and CDR2: SGHTA, FQGNSA. The CDR3 runs to 16 residues. The ends were cut back, 2 bases at V and 3 bases at J, with 17 bases in the middle. Here the CDR3 reads CASSLRADYPIYEQYF. The CDR3 nucleotides read TGTGCCAGCAGCTTACGCGCGGACTATCCCATCTACGAGCAGTACTTC. The full variable domain, in which reference TRBV7-2 and TRBJ2-7 provide the parts outside the CDR3, is GAGVSQSPSNKVTEKGKDVELRCDPISGHTALYWYRQSLGQGLEFLIYFQGNSAPDKSGLPSDRFSAERTGGSVSTLTIQRTQQEDSAVYLCASSLRADYPIYEQYFGPGTRLTVT.

The chain joins TRBV5-1 to TRBJ1-1; TRBD1 aligns across 7 bases. V trimming: 4 bases; J trimming: 4 bases; junction bases outside the gene matches: 10. This CDR3 is 15 amino acids long. Germline assignment: CDR1 SGHRS and CDR2 YFSETQ. This CDR3 is CASSGISGGSTEAFF. The CDR3 nucleotides read TGCGCCAGCAGCGGGATTTCAGGGGGGAGCACTGAAGCTTTCTTT.

CDR3 sequence reads: CASSYHLGGQDEQFF. CDR3 in DNA: TGTGCCAGCAGTTACCACCTCGGGGGGCAGGATGAGCAGTTCTTC. The chain is built from TRBV6-2 or TRBV6-3 and TRBJ2-1, with TRBD2 as a possible D gene (7 bases). The V end was cut by 2 bases, the J end by 8 bases, with 16 bases between. Germline V CDR1 and CDR2: MNHEY, SVGEGT. The CDR3 totals 15 residues.